A single sample is the source of the 22 T cell receptor beta chains below, sequenced in a study of neurological immune-mediated disorders (dated by TCRdb to between 2018 and 2020). Library preparation was by 5' RACE. This sample was sequenced with an Illumina HiSeq 2500. TCRdb reran the public reads through fastp at Q25 and MiXCR, keeping productive beta chains. Each CDR3 protein gets just one entry, which takes the most common genes and DNA from the rows behind it. The sample table records about 59,000 distinct CDR3 sequences; around 24% of these occur just once. The leading ten clones occupy roughly 4.6% of the sample. In the paper's terms, the time point label means: technical triplicate 2. Input material: PBMCs. These receptors all come from a man aged 60 to 75 with HTLV-1-associated myelopathy (HAM/TSP).

At least ten counts were recorded for this clonotype. The chain carries TRBV5-1 and TRBJ2-1; the match to TRBD2 covers 12 bases. V dropped 0 bases and J dropped 4; count of bases not matched to a gene: 8. From germline, CDR1 is SGHRS and CDR2 YFSETQ. CDR3 size: 18 residues. In nucleotides, the CDR3 is TGCGCCAGCAGCTTGGGGCTAGCGGGAGGGCCGGGGTACAATGAGCAGTTCTTC. Its protein is CASSLGLAGGPGYNEQFF.

The chain carries TRBV5-1 and TRBJ2-2; perhaps TRBD2 as D (5 bases). V was trimmed by 1 base and J by 9 bases, leaving 10 bases between them. CDR1 is SGHRS and CDR2 is YFSETQ in the germline V gene. This CDR3 is 13 amino acids long. The CDR3: CASSLSSPRELFF. In DNA, the CDR3 is TGCGCCAGCAGCTTGTCTAGCCCCCGGGAGCTGTTTTTT.

This clonotype was counted only a few times. The chain recombines TRBV20-1 with TRBJ1-1, with 7 bases lining up with TRBD1. The CDR3 is 12 residues long. Trimming at V came to 5 bases and at J to 6 bases, leaving 6 bases not matched to a gene. In germline, CDR1 is DFQATT, CDR2 SNEGSKA (reference sequence). CDR3 region: CSAPSTGAEAFF. Written as DNA, the CDR3 is TGCAGTGCTCCCTCCACAGGGGCTGAAGCTTTCTTT.

This clonotype was seen at least ten times. The chain carries TRBV20-1 and TRBJ2-3, with 14 positions matching TRBD2. The CDR3 extends over 19 amino acids. Germline V gene lookup returns CDR1 DFQATT and CDR2 SNEGSKA (reference sequence). Unmatched junction bases numbered 11, after V lost 2 bases and J lost 1 base. CDR3 sequence: CSARKSGLAGGRGTDTQYF. The CDR3 region has the DNA TGCAGTGCTAGAAAAAGTGGACTAGCGGGAGGCAGGGGCACAGATACGCAGTATTTT.

The chain is built from TRBV7-3 and TRBJ2-3; D is perhaps TRBD2 (5 bases). Germline CDR1 is SGHTA and CDR2 is FQGTGA. The V and J ends lost 5 bases and 2 bases respectively, with 11 bases between them. CDR3 length equals 14 residues. The chain's CDR3 is CASSPGNPTDTQYF. The CDR3 region has the DNA TGTGCCAGCAGCCCCGGGAACCCCACAGATACGCAGTATTTT. Full variable domain (outside the CDR3, taken from reference TRBV7-3 and TRBJ2-3): GAGVSQTPSNKVTEKGKYVELRCDPISGHTALYWYRQSLGQGPEFLIYFQGTGAADDSGLPNDRFFAVRPEGSVSTLKIQRTERGDSAVYLCASSPGNPTDTQYFGPGTRLTVL.

V is TRBV20-1 and J is TRBJ2-3; D may be TRBD2 (6 bases). CDR3 size: 14 residues. CDR1 and CDR2 from the germline V gene are DFQATT and SNEGSKA (reference sequence). Trimming cost V 5 bases and J 0 bases, with 12 bases left between them. The CDR3 spells CSARPSGSTDTQYF. In DNA form, the CDR3 reads TGCAGTGCTCGCCCGAGCGGGAGCACAGATACGCAGTATTTT.

This clonotype was counted at least ten times. J is TRBJ2-1 and V is TRBV20-1; possibly TRBD1 or TRBD2 for D (5 bases each). Trimming removed 0 bases at V and 9 bases at J, with 18 bases between. CDR3 size: 15 residues. Germline assignment: CDR1 DFQATT and CDR2 SNEGSKA (reference sequence). CDR3 nucleotides: TGCAGTGCTAGAGAACCCGGGACCCTTAAGGGTGAGCAGTTCTTC. It yields the protein CSAREPGTLKGEQFF.

This clonotype was recorded many times. The genes are TRBV5-1 and TRBJ2-1; weak D call: TRBD2 (5 bases). V lost 0 bases and J 8 bases, leaving 12 bases between the germline ends. Germline V lookup: CDR1 SGHRS, CDR2 YFSETQ. The CDR3 loop spans 14 amino acids. Here the CDR3 reads CASSLAEGRDEQFF. CDR3 in DNA: TGCGCCAGCAGCTTGGCCGAGGGTCGTGATGAGCAGTTCTTC.

This clonotype has more than one count but fewer than ten. V and J are TRBV18 and TRBJ2-4; D is ambiguous. The CDR3 totals 16 residues. V gave up 3 bases and J gave up 0 bases, with 12 bases separating them. Looked up from germline, CDR1 is KGHSH and CDR2 is LQKENI. CDR3 sequence: CASSPLAELAKNIQYF. The DNA of the CDR3 is TGTGCCAGCTCACCTTTGGCAGAGCTAGCCAAAAACATTCAGTACTTC.

There are many counts of this clonotype. This chain links TRBV7-9 with TRBJ2-1; a weak D match, TRBD2 (6 bases). Germline assignment: CDR1 SEHNR and CDR2 FQNEAQ (reference sequence). This CDR3 is built from 13 residues. V was pared by 6 bases and J by 4 bases, with 10 bases between. The CDR3 region is CASRSGLYNEQFF. CDR3 DNA sequence: TGTGCCAGCAGATCTGGACTATACAATGAGCAGTTCTTC.

This clonotype came up many times. The junction shows a germline mismatch at one end, possibly a read error. This chain links TRBV20-1 with TRBJ2-2, with D uncertain. Germline lookup yields CDR1 DFQATT and CDR2 SNEGSKA (reference sequence). The CDR3 is made up of 12 amino acids. CDR3 residues: CIARGNTGELFF. The CDR3, as DNA: TGCATTGCTAGAGGGAACACCGGGGAGCTGTTTTTT.

In its sample, this clonotype was seen many times. This CDR3 reads CSARSTTGQETQYF. CDR3 DNA sequence: TGCAGTGCTAGATCGACTACTGGGCAAGAGACCCAGTACTTC. The V call is TRBV20-1, the J call TRBJ2-5, with D perhaps TRBD2 (5 bases). V dropped 2 bases and J dropped 2 bases, with 12 bases sitting between them. CDR3 size: 14 residues. The germline V gene has CDR1 DFQATT and CDR2 SNEGSKA (reference sequence).

The V and J genes are TRBV3-1 and TRBJ2-3; 10 bases map to TRBD2. The CDR3 extends over 15 amino acids. Germline values: CDR1 LGHDT, CDR2 YNNKEL (reference sequence). Trimming took 6 bases from V and 1 from J; bases not matched to a gene: 4. The CDR3 is CASSWTSGRTDTQYF. CDR3 DNA sequence: TGTGCCAGCAGTTGGACTAGCGGCCGCACAGATACGCAGTATTTT.

In its sample, this clonotype was seen many times. The V call is TRBV5-4, the J call TRBJ2-2, with 7 bases lining up with TRBD1. Trimming at V came to 1 base and at J to 7 bases, leaving 1 base not matched to a gene. This CDR3 comprises 13 residues. Germline CDR1 is SGHNT and CDR2 is YYREEE (reference sequence). In nucleotides, the CDR3 is TGTGCCAGCAGCTTGACAGGGGACGGGGAGCTGTTTTTT. Its protein product is CASSLTGDGELFF.

The table lists this clonotype with a few counts. The CDR3 reads CASSQEGRLVTGELFF. CDR3 nucleotide sequence: TGTGCCAGCAGCCAGGAGGGACGCCTGGTGACCGGGGAGCTGTTTTTT. This chain uses TRBV4-2 with TRBJ2-2, with a weak D call TRBD2 (6 bases). Per the germline V gene, CDR1 is LGHNA and CDR2 is YNFKEQ. The CDR3 covers 16 residues. The ends were cut back, 3 bases at V and 5 bases at J, with 16 bases in the middle.

As concerns this clonotype: Just one base apart from a much larger clone, this may be a read error. The chain links TRBV29-1 to TRBJ2-6, with D uncertain. CDR1 and CDR2 (germline): SQVTM, ANQGSEA. Between the trimmed V and J ends, which lost 4 bases and 5 bases, there was a span of 9 bases. CDR3 size: 13 residues. CDR3 sequence (DNA): TGCAGCGTTGTGGGTACTTGGGCCAACGTCCTGACTTTC. Translating it yields CSVVGTWANVLTF.

Sample share makes this clonotype medium-sized (0.01 to 0.1%). The CDR3 sequence is CASSLGAGATEAFF. The CDR3 nucleotides read TGTGCCAGCAGCTTAGGTGCAGGGGCCACTGAAGCTTTCTTT. V is TRBV7-8 and J is TRBJ1-1; D is perhaps TRBD1 (6 bases). V shed 1 base and J shed 4 bases, with 10 bases lying between them. In germline, CDR1 is SGHVS, CDR2 FQNEAQ. This CDR3 has 14 residues. The full variable domain, rest sourced from reference TRBV7-8 and TRBJ1-1, is GAGVSQSPRYKVAKRGQDVALRCDPISGHVSLFWYQQALGQGPEFLTYFQNEAQLDKSGLPSDRFFAERPEGSVSTLKIQRTQQEDSAVYLCASSLGAGATEAFFGQGTRLTVV.

There are many counts of this clonotype. The rearrangement joins TRBV5-1 to TRBJ2-7; perhaps TRBD1 as D (7 bases). The CDR3 consists of 12 residues. V lost 4 bases to trimming and J lost 13 bases, with 18 bases between them. Germline-derived CDR1 and CDR2 are SGHRS and YFSETQ. For the CDR3, the DNA is TGCGCCAGCAGCCCACGCGGCGGGGACAGCTACTTC. Protein sequence: CASSPRGGDSYF.

This clonotype was recorded many times. The chain uses TRBV14 and TRBJ2-1, with D perhaps TRBD1 (5 bases). Deletions cut 5 bases from V and 3 bases from J, with 20 bases between. The CDR3 contains 17 residues. Germline V CDR1 and CDR2: SGHDN, FVKESK. For the CDR3, the DNA is TGTGCCAGCAGCACTGGGCAGGGTATAAAGATCTACAATGAGCAGTTCTTC. Its translation: CASSTGQGIKIYNEQFF.

The table lists this clonotype with many counts. The V and J genes are TRBV5-1 and TRBJ2-1; TRBD2 aligns across 11 bases. In germline, CDR1 is SGHRS, CDR2 YFSETQ. V trimming: 4 bases; J trimming: 5 bases; junction bases outside the gene matches: 2. This CDR3 contains 14 residues. DNA for the CDR3: TGCGCCAGCAGCGGTAGCGGGAGGGACAATGAGCAGTTCTTC. It translates to CASSGSGRDNEQFF. The complete variable domain, with remaining parts taken from reference TRBV5-1 and TRBJ2-1, reads KAGVTQTPRYLIKTRGQQVTLSCSPISGHRSVSWYQQTPGQGLQFLFEYFSETQRNKGNFPGRFSGRQFSNSRSEMNVSTLELGDSALYLCASSGSGRDNEQFFGPGTRLTVL.

This clonotype was recorded at least ten times. V and J are TRBV11-2 and TRBJ1-1; D possibly corresponds to TRBD1 (6 bases). CDR1 is SGHAT and CDR2 is FQNNGV in the germline V gene. The CDR3 extends over 13 amino acids. The V and J ends lost 3 bases and 4 bases respectively, with 9 bases between them. The CDR3 loop reads CASSFGQLTEAFF. CDR3 sequence (DNA): TGTGCCAGCAGCTTTGGACAGCTCACTGAAGCTTTCTTT.

This clonotype has a handful of counts. The rearrangement links TRBV6-6 to TRBJ2-2; TRBD2 matches 8 bases. The germline gives CDR1 MNHNY, CDR2 SVGAGI (reference sequence). J was trimmed by 6 bases and V by 6 bases; bases with no gene match: 9. This CDR3 spans 15 amino acids. The CDR3 spells CASREAGVNAGELFF. DNA for the CDR3: TGTGCCAGCAGGGAAGCGGGGGTTAACGCCGGGGAGCTGTTTTTT.